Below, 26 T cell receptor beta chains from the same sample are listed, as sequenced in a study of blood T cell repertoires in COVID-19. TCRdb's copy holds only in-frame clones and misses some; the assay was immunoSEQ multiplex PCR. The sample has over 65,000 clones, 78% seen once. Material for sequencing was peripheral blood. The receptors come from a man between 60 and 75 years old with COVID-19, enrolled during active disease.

The CDR3 is CASSLDRVNTGELFF. CDR3 DNA: TGCGCCAGCAGCTTGGACAGGGTGAACACCGGGGAGCTGTTTTTT. This chain joins TRBV5-1 and TRBJ2-2, with D perhaps matching TRBD1 (6 bases). V lost 0 bases to trimming and J lost 1 base, with 7 bases between them. Per germline, CDR1 SGHRS and CDR2 YFSETQ. There are 15 residues in the CDR3.

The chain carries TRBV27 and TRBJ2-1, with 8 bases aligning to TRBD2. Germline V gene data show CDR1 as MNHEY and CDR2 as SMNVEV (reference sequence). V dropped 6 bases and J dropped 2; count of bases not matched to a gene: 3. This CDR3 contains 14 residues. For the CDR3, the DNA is TGTGCCAGCAGCTCGGGACTAGCCTACAATGAGCAGTTCTTC. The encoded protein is CASSSGLAYNEQFF.

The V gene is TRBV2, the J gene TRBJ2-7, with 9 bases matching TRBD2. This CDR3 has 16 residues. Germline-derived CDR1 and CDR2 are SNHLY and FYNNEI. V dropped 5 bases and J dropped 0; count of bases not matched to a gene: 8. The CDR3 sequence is CASSLPLAGISYEQYF. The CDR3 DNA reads TGTGCCAGCAGTTTGCCTCTAGCGGGGATCTCCTACGAGCAGTACTTC.

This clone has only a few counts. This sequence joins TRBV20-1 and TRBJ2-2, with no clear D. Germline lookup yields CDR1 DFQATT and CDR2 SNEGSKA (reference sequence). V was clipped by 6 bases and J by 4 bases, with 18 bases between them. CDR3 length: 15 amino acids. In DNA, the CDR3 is TGCAGTGCGAGTAACGTCCTAGAATCCACCGGGGAGCTGTTTTTT. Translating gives CSASNVLESTGELFF.

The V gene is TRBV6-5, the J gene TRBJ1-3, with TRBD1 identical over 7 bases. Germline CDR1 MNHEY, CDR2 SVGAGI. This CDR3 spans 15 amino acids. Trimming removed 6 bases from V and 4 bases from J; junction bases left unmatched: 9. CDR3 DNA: TGTGCCAGCAGGACCGGAGGGGGCGCAGGAAACACCATATATTTT. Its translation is CASRTGGGAGNTIYF.

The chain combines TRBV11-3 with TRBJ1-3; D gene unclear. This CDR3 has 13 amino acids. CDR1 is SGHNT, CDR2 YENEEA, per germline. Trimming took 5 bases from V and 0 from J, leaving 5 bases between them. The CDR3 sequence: CASSQNSGNTIYF. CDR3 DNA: TGTGCCAGCAGCCAGAACTCTGGAAACACCATATATTTT.

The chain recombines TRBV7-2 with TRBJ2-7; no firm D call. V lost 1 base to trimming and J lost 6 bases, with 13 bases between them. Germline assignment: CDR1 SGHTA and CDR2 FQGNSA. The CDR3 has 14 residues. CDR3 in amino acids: CASSLDGSVSEQYF. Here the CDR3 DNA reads TGTGCCAGCAGCTTAGATGGTAGTGTCTCCGAGCAGTACTTC.

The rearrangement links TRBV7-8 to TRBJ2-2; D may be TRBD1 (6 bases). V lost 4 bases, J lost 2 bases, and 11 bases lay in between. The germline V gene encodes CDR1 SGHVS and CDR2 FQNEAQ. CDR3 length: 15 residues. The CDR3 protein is CASSSRDTNTGELFF. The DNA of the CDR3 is TGTGCCAGCAGCTCCCGGGACACCAACACCGGGGAGCTGTTTTTT. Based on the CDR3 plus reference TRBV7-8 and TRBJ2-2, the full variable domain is GAGVSQSPRYKVAKRGQDVALRCDPISGHVSLFWYQQALGQGPEFLTYFQNEAQLDKSGLPSDRFFAERPEGSVSTLKIQRTQQEDSAVYLCASSSRDTNTGELFFGEGSRLTVL.

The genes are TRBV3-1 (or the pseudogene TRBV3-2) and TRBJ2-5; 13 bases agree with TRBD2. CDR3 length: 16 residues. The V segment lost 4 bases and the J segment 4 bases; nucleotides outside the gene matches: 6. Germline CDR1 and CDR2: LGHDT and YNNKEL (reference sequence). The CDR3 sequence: CASSPRTSGRLETQYF. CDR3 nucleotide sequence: TGTGCCAGCAGCCCTCGGACTAGCGGGAGATTAGAGACCCAGTACTTC.

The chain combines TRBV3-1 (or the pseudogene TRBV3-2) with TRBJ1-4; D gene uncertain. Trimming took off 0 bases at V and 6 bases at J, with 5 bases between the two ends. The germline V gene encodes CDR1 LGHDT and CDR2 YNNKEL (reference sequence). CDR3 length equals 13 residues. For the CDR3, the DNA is TGTGCCAGCAGCCAAGATCCTCATGAAAAACTGTTTTTT. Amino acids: CASSQDPHEKLFF.

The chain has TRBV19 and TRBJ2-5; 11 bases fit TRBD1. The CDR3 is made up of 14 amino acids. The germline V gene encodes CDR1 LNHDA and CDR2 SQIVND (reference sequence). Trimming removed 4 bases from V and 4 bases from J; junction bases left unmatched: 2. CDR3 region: CASSTGTGGETQYF. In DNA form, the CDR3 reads TGTGCCAGTAGTACCGGGACAGGGGGAGAGACCCAGTACTTC.

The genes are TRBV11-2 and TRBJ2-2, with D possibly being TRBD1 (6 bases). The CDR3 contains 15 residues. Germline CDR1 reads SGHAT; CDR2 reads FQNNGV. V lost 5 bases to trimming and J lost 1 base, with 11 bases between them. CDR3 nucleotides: TGTGCCAGCAGCCGGATACAGGGGAACACCGGGGAGCTGTTTTTT. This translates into CASSRIQGNTGELFF.

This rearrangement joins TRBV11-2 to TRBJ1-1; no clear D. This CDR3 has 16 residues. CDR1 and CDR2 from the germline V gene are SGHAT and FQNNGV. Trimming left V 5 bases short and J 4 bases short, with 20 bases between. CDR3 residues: CASSAAWSGLGTEAFF. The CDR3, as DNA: TGTGCCAGCAGCGCCGCCTGGTCTGGGCTTGGCACTGAAGCTTTCTTT.

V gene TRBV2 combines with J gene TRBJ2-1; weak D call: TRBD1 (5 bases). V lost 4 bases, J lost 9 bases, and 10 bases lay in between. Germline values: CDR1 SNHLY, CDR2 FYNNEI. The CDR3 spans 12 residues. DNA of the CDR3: TGTGCCAGCAGTGGGGGCACCGGTGAGCAGTTCTTC. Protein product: CASSGGTGEQFF.

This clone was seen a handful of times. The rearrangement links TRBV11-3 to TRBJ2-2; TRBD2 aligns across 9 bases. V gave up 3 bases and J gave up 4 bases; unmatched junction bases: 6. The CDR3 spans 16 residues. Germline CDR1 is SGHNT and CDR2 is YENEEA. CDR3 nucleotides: TGTGCCAGCAGCTTTGGACAGACTAGCGGCACCGGGGAGCTGTTTTTT. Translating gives CASSFGQTSGTGELFF.

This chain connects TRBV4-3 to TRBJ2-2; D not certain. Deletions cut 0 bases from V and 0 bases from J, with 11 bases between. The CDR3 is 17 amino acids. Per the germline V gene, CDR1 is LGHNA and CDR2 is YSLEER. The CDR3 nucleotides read TGCGCCAGCAGCCAAGACGTATGGCGGTCGAACACCGGGGAGCTGTTTTTT. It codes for CASSQDVWRSNTGELFF.

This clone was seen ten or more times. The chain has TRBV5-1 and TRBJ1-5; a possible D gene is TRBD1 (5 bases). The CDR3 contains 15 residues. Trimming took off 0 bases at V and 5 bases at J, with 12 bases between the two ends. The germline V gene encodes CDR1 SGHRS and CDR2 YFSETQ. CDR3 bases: TGCGCCAGCAGCTTGGAGGTGGGGCCCGATCAGCCCCAGCATTTT. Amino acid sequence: CASSLEVGPDQPQHF.

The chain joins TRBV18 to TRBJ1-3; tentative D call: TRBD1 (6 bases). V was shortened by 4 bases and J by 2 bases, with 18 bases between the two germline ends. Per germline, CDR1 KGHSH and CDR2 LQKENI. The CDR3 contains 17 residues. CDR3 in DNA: TGTGCCAGCTCACAAGAGATACAGGGAGACGCTGGAAACACCATATATTTT. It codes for CASSQEIQGDAGNTIYF.

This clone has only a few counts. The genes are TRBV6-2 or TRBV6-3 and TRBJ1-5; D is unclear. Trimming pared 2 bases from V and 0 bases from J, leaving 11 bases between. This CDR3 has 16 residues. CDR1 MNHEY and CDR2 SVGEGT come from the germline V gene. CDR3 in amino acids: CASSYLAGVSNQPQHF. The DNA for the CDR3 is TGTGCCAGCAGTTACCTAGCTGGCGTTAGCAATCAGCCCCAGCATTTT.

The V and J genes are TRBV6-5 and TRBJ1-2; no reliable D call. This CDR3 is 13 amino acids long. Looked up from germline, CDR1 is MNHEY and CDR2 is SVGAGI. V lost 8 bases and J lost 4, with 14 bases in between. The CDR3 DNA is TGTGCCAGCGTGGGCCCGTTGGGCTATGGCTACACCTTC. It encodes CASVGPLGYGYTF.

CDR3 in amino acids: CASSSRQGNSGNTIYF. CDR3 DNA sequence: TGCGCCAGCAGCTCCAGACAGGGTAATTCTGGAAACACCATATATTTT. The rearrangement uses TRBV5-1 and TRBJ1-3, with 7 bases matching TRBD1. J lost 1 base, V lost 3 bases, and 7 bases had no gene match. The CDR3 is 16 amino acids. Germline CDR1 reads SGHRS; CDR2 reads YFSETQ.

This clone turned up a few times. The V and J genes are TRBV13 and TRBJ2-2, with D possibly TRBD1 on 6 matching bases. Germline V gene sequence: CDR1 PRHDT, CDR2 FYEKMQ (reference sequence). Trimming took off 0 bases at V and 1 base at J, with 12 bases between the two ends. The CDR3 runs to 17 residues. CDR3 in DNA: TGTGCCAGCAGCTTAGGCCTTTGGACAGAGAACACCGGGGAGCTGTTTTTT. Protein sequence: CASSLGLWTENTGELFF. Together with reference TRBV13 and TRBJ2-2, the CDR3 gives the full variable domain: AAGVIQSPRHLIKEKRETATLKCYPIPRHDTVYWYQQGPGQDPQFLISFYEKMQSDKGSIPDRFSAQQFSDYHSELNMSSLELGDSALYFCASSLGLWTENTGELFFGEGSRLTVL.

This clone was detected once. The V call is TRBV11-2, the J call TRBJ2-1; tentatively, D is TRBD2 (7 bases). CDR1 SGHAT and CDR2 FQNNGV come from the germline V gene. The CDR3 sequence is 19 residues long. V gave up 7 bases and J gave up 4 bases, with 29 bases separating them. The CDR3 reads CASNLGGQGNLPAYNEQFF. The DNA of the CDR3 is TGTGCCAGCAACTTGGGGGGGCAGGGGAACCTACCGGCATACAATGAGCAGTTCTTC.

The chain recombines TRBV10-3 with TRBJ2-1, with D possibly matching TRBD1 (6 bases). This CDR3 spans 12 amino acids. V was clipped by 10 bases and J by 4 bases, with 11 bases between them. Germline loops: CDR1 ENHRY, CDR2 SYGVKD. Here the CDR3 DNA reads TGTGCCACGACAGGATTGTACAATGAGCAGTTCTTC. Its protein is CATTGLYNEQFF.

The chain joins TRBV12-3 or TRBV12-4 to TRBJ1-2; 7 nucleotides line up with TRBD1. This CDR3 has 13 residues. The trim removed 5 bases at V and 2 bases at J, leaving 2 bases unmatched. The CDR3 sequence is CASSKQGNYGYTF. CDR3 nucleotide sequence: TGTGCCAGCAGTAAACAGGGGAACTATGGCTACACCTTC.

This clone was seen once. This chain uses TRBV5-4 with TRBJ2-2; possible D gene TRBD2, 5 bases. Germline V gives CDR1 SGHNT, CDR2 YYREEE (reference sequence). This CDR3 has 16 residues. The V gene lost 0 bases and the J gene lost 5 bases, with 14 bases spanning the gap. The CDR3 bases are TGTGCCAGCAGCTTGGCCTCTGGTTGGGAGACCGGGGAGCTGTTTTTT. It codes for CASSLASGWETGELFF.